Here is one T cell receptor (beta chain) with its context. Its antigen is still unknown. Germline CDR1 and CDR2: MNHNS and SASEGT. CDR3 length equals 15 residues. Trimming left V 0 bases short and J 3 bases short, with 11 bases between. The PCR had 60 Vbeta and 13 Jbeta primers. As originally analysed: About 10 million of roughly 81 million unique TCR beta chains were shared, per a later count. This table comes from immunoSEQ multiplex PCR, and its TCRdb copy is limited to in-frame clones, with some not included. V and J calls and clone size are copied from that table; D and trimming were computed from the DNA. The sample records 90,000 to 120,000 clones, more than 70% being singletons. The sample originates from a study of cytomegalovirus exposure and HLA in healthy donors. Whole-study findings and limits: Across donors, most TCRs were seen rarely, yet some public ones were widespread. Using a false discovery rate of 0.05, a later analysis showed that 15,000 to 20,000 TCR beta sequences were associated with HLA alleles.

Sequencing used PBMCs. The clonotype originates from a man aged 18 to 30 in good health and CMV-seronegative. V and J are TRBV6-1 and TRBJ1-2; the D gene is possibly TRBD1 (5 bases). The CDR3 loop reads CASSEAGGLHYGYTF. CDR3 nucleotides: TGTGCCAGCAGTGAAGCGGGGGGGTTGCACTATGGCTACACCTTC.